Shown below are 26 T cell receptor beta chains from a single sample sequenced in a study of blood T cell repertoires in COVID-19. Generated by immunoSEQ multiplex PCR, the TCRdb table keeps only in-frame clones and is missing some. This sample has about 190,000 clones, with roughly 84% found just once. Input material: peripheral blood. Receptors were obtained from a woman older than 75 with acute or convalescent COVID-19.

This chain uses TRBV19 with TRBJ1-1; 10 bases match TRBD1. This CDR3 comprises 15 residues. The ends lost 4 bases at V and 1 base at J; junction bases unmatched: 3. Per the germline V gene, CDR1 is LNHDA and CDR2 is SQIVND (reference sequence). CDR3 region: CASSKGQGTNTEAFF. DNA of the CDR3: TGTGCCAGTAGTAAGGGACAGGGGACGAACACTGAAGCTTTCTTT.

V gene TRBV3-1 (or the pseudogene TRBV3-2) combines with J gene TRBJ2-5, with 8 bases lining up with TRBD2. Germline assignment: CDR1 LGHDT and CDR2 YNNKEL (reference sequence). V lost 3 bases to trimming and J lost 4 bases; unmatched junction nucleotides: 7. The CDR3 is 15 residues long. CDR3 loop: CASSHRTSYGETQYF. CDR3 DNA sequence: TGTGCCAGCAGCCATAGGACTAGCTATGGAGAGACCCAGTACTTC.

J is TRBJ2-2 and V is TRBV12-3 or TRBV12-4, with a tentative D call TRBD2 (5 bases). The CDR3 totals 11 residues. Trimming pared 5 bases from V and 11 bases from J, leaving 9 bases between. CDR3 coding DNA: TGTGCCAGCAGTATGGAGGCTGAGCTGTTTTTT. It yields the protein CASSMEAELFF.

Of note for this clone: This sample includes further DNA sequences coding for the same CDR3. V and J are TRBV11-2 and TRBJ1-5; D is ambiguous. The CDR3 length is 14 residues. Trimming removed 2 bases at V and 2 bases at J, with 7 bases between. Per the germline V gene, CDR1 is SGHAT and CDR2 is FQNNGV. The CDR3 loop is CASSLTVGNQPQHF. The DNA of the CDR3 is TGTGCCAGCAGCTTAACTGTGGGCAATCAGCCCCAGCATTTT.

The chain has TRBV27 and TRBJ2-1; tentatively, D is TRBD1 (5 bases). This CDR3 is 13 amino acids long. V was shortened by 6 bases and J by 4 bases, with 10 bases between the two germline ends. Germline CDR1 MNHEY, CDR2 SMNVEV (reference sequence). CDR3 loop: CASREGHYNEQFF. In DNA, the CDR3 is TGTGCCAGCAGGGAAGGACATTACAATGAGCAGTTCTTC.

The chain employs TRBV2 and TRBJ1-1; tentative D call: TRBD1 (6 bases). Trimming left V 10 bases short and J 0 bases short, with 15 bases between. CDR3 length equals 14 residues. Germline values: CDR1 SNHLY, CDR2 FYNNEI. CDR3 coding DNA: TGTGCCACACTCTTGGACAGTTTGAACACTGAAGCTTTCTTT. Its translation: CATLLDSLNTEAFF.

In this sample, this clone turned up once. The chain employs TRBV7-9 and TRBJ2-5, with no clear D. CDR3 length: 16 residues. Germline loops: CDR1 SEHNR, CDR2 FQNEAQ (reference sequence). V was trimmed by 5 bases and J by 3 bases, leaving 19 bases between them. CDR3 DNA sequence: TGTGCCAGCAGCCCCCCGTCGGGTGTTGCGGAAGAGACCCAGTACTTC. Translating gives CASSPPSGVAEETQYF. Complete variable domain (other parts from reference TRBV7-9 and TRBJ2-5): DTGVSQNPRHKITKRGQNVTFRCDPISEHNRLYWYRQTLGQGPEFLTYFQNEAQLEKSRLLSDRFSAERPKGSFSTLEIQRTEQGDSAMYLCASSPPSGVAEETQYFGPGTRLLVL.

The CDR3 reads CASTATGTDTQYF. The CDR3 DNA reads TGTGCCAGCACGGCGACTGGCACAGATACGCAGTATTTT. The chain has TRBV28 and TRBJ2-3; unclear D gene. This CDR3 spans 13 amino acids. Germline assignment: CDR1 MDHEN and CDR2 SYDVKM. V was cut by 7 bases and J by 1 base, with 9 bases left in between.

This clone is a singleton in its sample. The V call is TRBV18, the J call TRBJ1-2, with TRBD1 matching 7 bases. Trimming at V came to 3 bases and at J to 6 bases, leaving 4 bases not matched to a gene. Germline CDR1 reads KGHSH; CDR2 reads LQKENI. The CDR3 consists of 13 residues. The CDR3 DNA sequence: TGTGCCAGCTCACCCGGACAGGAGAATGGCTACACCTTC. It specifies CASSPGQENGYTF.

The gene calls are TRBV27 and TRBJ1-5, with D perhaps TRBD1 (6 bases). The CDR3 runs to 17 residues. Germline CDR1 and CDR2: MNHEY and SMNVEV (reference sequence). V was shortened by 5 bases and J by 3 bases, with 20 bases between the two germline ends. The CDR3 DNA is TGTGCCAGCAGTCCCCAGGGGCCGCAATTCTACAATCAGCCCCAGCATTTT. Translated: CASSPQGPQFYNQPQHF.

V usage is TRBV7-9 and J usage is TRBJ2-3; the D gene is possibly TRBD2 (6 bases). V lost 5 bases and J lost 5, with 17 bases in between. Germline lookup yields CDR1 SEHNR and CDR2 FQNEAQ (reference sequence). This CDR3 region has 15 residues. This CDR3 is CASSQLVGRGDTQYF. CDR3 bases: TGTGCCAGCAGCCAACTCGTCGGGCGGGGAGATACGCAGTATTTT.

The rearrangement links TRBV28 to TRBJ2-1; possibly TRBD2 for D (7 bases). Trimming removed 10 bases at V and 10 bases at J, with 20 bases between. CDR3 length: 13 residues. Germline V gene data show CDR1 as MDHEN and CDR2 as SYDVKM. The CDR3 spells CATRDTGRGEQFF. In DNA form, the CDR3 reads TGTGCCACCCGGGACACGGGGAGGGGGGAGCAGTTCTTC.

V is TRBV30 and J is TRBJ2-7, with 10 nucleotides matching TRBD2. V shed 3 bases and J 2 bases; nucleotides not matched to a gene: 4. CDR3 length: 14 amino acids. The germline gives CDR1 GTSNPN, CDR2 SVGIG (reference sequence). The CDR3 DNA reads TGTGCCTGGAGCGTAGCGGGAGGACCCTACGAGCAGTACTTC. Protein: CAWSVAGGPYEQYF. Based on the CDR3 plus reference TRBV30 and TRBJ2-7, the full variable domain is SQTIHQWPATLVQPVGSPLSLECTVEGTSNPNLYWYRQAAGRGLQLLFYSVGIGQISSEVPQNLSASRPQDRQFILSSKKLLLSDSGFYLCAWSVAGGPYEQYFGPGTRLTVT.

The CDR3 loop is CATSDGTAYNEQFF. In DNA, the CDR3 is TGTGCCACCAGTGACGGGACAGCTTACAATGAGCAGTTCTTC. The chain uses TRBV24-1 and TRBJ2-1, with 7 nucleotides matching TRBD1. V dropped 4 bases and J dropped 4; count of bases not matched to a gene: 3. This CDR3 spans 14 amino acids. Per germline, CDR1 KGHDR and CDR2 SFDVKD.

A single count supports this clone. The rearrangement uses TRBV27 and TRBJ2-3; 10 nucleotides align to TRBD2. The CDR3 has 13 amino acids. J gave up 6 bases and V 8 bases, and 5 bases lay outside the gene matches. Germline assignment: CDR1 MNHEY and CDR2 SMNVEV (reference sequence). The DNA for the CDR3 is TGTGCCAGCCAGCGGGAGGGCCTGGATACGCAGTATTTT. Amino acid sequence: CASQREGLDTQYF.

The genes are TRBV7-2 and TRBJ2-7, with D unresolved. Germline CDR1 is SGHTA and CDR2 is FQGNSA. The CDR3 contains 12 residues. V shed 4 bases and J shed 2 bases, with 6 bases lying between them. The CDR3 spells CASSSNTYEQYF. DNA for the CDR3: TGTGCCAGCAGCTCGAACACCTACGAGCAGTACTTC.

This clone was found a few times. This rearrangement joins TRBV29-1 to TRBJ1-1; TRBD1 aligns across 7 bases. CDR1 is SQVTM, CDR2 ANQGSEA, per germline. V shed 0 bases, J shed 5 bases, and the junction held 9 bases outside the gene matches. This CDR3 has 15 amino acids. The CDR3 loop reads CSVEDGPGTDTEAFF. DNA for the CDR3: TGCAGCGTTGAAGATGGTCCCGGGACAGATACTGAAGCTTTCTTT.

The chain employs TRBV18 and TRBJ2-1; 10 bases are shared with TRBD2. This CDR3 region has 18 residues. Germline CDR1 KGHSH, CDR2 LQKENI. The V and J ends lost 3 bases and 0 bases, in that order; junction bases with no gene match: 8. The CDR3 DNA reads as TGTGCCAGCTCACCGGGGCTAGCGGGAGCGATCTCCTACAATGAGCAGTTCTTC. Translating gives CASSPGLAGAISYNEQFF.

The chain carries TRBV29-1 and TRBJ2-2; D ambiguous. V shed 5 bases and J shed 4 bases, with 14 bases lying between them. CDR1 SQVTM and CDR2 ANQGSEA come from the germline V gene. This CDR3 spans 14 amino acids. CDR3 residues: CSVSPGFVTGELFF. DNA of the CDR3: TGCAGCGTTTCTCCCGGGTTCGTCACCGGGGAGCTGTTTTTT.

This chain links TRBV6-5 with TRBJ2-7; the match to TRBD2 covers 7 bases. The CDR3 has 16 residues. J gave up 4 bases and V 0 bases, and 9 bases lay outside the gene matches. CDR1 and CDR2 from the germline V gene are MNHEY and SVGAGI. CDR3: CASSYSGWEGTYEQYF. The CDR3 region has the DNA TGTGCCAGCAGTTACTCGGGATGGGAGGGTACTTACGAGCAGTACTTC.

About this clone: The sample holds other DNA sequences that translate to the same CDR3. The CDR3: CASSLAGTSGSDEQFF. The CDR3 coding sequence is TGTGCCAGCAGCTTAGCCGGGACTAGCGGGAGCGATGAGCAGTTCTTC. This rearrangement joins TRBV7-2 to TRBJ2-1; TRBD2 aligns across 14 bases. This CDR3 is 16 amino acids long. Germline CDR1 SGHTA, CDR2 FQGNSA. Trimming removed 0 bases from V and 8 bases from J; junction bases left unmatched: 3.

The V gene is TRBV29-1, the J gene TRBJ2-1, with 8 bases identical to TRBD2. The V gene's germline CDR1 is SQVTM and CDR2 ANQGSEA. CDR3 length equals 15 residues. The V gene end was trimmed by 2 bases and the J gene end by 2 bases; junction bases not matched to a gene: 5. The DNA of the CDR3 is TGCAGCGTTGAATCGGGGGGGCTGACCTACAATGAGCAGTTCTTC. Translating it yields CSVESGGLTYNEQFF.

The chain uses TRBV19 and TRBJ1-2; weak D call: TRBD1 (5 bases). Germline assignment: CDR1 LNHDA and CDR2 SQIVND (reference sequence). The V gene lost 2 bases and the J gene lost 0 bases, with 16 bases spanning the gap. This CDR3 is built from 17 residues. CDR3 sequence reads: CASSIKFGGAANYGYTF. CDR3 sequence (DNA): TGTGCCAGTAGTATAAAGTTCGGGGGAGCGGCTAACTATGGCTACACCTTC.

The chain links TRBV6-5 to TRBJ1-6; 8 bases line up with TRBD1. There are 14 residues in the CDR3. Looked up from germline, CDR1 is MNHEY and CDR2 is SVGAGI. V shed 6 bases and J 8 bases; nucleotides not matched to a gene: 6. CDR3 protein: CASRGNRGYSPLHF. Here the CDR3 DNA reads TGTGCCAGCAGAGGGAACAGGGGGTATTCACCCCTCCACTTT.

The chain links TRBV28 to TRBJ2-7, with D unresolved. CDR3 length: 17 amino acids. The V and J ends lost 4 bases and 4 bases respectively, with 23 bases between them. The germline V gene encodes CDR1 MDHEN and CDR2 SYDVKM. CDR3 bases: TGTGCCAGCAGTTGGTCATTGCTAGAGAAGGCTTCTTACGAGCAGTACTTC. This sequence encodes CASSWSLLEKASYEQYF.

To note about this clone: A junction end diverges from the germline sequence, so it may reflect a read error. The same CDR3 can be traced to other DNA sequences in this sample. The chain uses TRBV10-3 and TRBJ2-7; 7 bases line up with TRBD1. This CDR3 is 15 amino acids long. The germline CDR1 and CDR2 sequences are ENHRY and SYGVKD. DNA of the CDR3: TGCGCCATCAGTGAAGGACAGGCCAAGTCCTACGAGCAGTACTTC. It codes for CAISEGQAKSYEQYF.